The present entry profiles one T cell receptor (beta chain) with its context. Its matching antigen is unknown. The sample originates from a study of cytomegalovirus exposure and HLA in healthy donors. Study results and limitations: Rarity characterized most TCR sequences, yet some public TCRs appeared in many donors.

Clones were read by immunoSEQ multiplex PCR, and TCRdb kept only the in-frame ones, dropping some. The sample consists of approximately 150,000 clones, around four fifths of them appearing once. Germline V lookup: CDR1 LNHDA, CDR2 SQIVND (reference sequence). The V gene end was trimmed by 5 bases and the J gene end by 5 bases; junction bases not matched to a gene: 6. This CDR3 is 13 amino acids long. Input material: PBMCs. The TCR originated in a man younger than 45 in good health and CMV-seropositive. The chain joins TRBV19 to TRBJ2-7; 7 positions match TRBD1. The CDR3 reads CASSVQGRDEQYF. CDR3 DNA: TGTGCCAGTAGTGTACAGGGGCGCGACGAGCAGTACTTC.